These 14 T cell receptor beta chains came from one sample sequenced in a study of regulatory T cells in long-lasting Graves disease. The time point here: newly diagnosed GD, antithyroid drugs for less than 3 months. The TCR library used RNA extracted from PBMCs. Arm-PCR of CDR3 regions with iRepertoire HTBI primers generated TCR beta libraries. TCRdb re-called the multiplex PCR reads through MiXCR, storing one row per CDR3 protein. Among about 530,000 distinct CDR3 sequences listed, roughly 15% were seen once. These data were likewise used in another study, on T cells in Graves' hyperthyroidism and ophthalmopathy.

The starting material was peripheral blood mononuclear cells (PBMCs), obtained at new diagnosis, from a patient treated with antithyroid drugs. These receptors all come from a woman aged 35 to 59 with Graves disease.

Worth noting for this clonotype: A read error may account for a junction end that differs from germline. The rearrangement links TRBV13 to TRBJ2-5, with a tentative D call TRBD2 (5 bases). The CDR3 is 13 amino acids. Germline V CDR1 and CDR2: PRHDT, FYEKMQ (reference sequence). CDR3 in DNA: TGTGCCAGCAGCTCCGGAGCGGAAGAGACCCAGCACTTC. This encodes CASSSGAEETQHF.

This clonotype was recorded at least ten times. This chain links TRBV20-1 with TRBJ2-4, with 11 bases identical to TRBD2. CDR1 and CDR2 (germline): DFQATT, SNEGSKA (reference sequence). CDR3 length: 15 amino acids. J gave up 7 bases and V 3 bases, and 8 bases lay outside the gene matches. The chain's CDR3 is CSASELAGVGNIQYF. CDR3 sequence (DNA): TGCAGTGCTAGCGAACTAGCGGGGGTCGGCAACATTCAGTACTTC.

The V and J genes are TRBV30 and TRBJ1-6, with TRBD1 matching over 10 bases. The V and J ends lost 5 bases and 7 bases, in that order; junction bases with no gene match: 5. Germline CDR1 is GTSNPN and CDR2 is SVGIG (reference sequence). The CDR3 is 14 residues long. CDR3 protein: CAWSRDRGNSPLHF. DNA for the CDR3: TGTGCCTGGTCCCGGGACAGGGGCAATTCACCCCTCCACTTT.

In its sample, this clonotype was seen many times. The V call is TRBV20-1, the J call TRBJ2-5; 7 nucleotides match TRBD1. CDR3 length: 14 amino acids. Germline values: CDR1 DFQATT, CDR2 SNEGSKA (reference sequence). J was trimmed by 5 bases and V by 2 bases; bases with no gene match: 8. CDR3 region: CSARSPTGLETQYF. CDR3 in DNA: TGCAGTGCTAGAAGCCCGACAGGGTTGGAGACCCAGTACTTC.

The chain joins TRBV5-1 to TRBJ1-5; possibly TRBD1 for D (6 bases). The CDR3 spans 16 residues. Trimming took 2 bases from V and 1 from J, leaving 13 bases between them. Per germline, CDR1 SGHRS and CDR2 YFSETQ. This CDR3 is CASSFSGGTSNQPQHF. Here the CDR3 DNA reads TGCGCCAGCAGCTTCTCGGGGGGCACGAGCAATCAGCCCCAGCATTTT.

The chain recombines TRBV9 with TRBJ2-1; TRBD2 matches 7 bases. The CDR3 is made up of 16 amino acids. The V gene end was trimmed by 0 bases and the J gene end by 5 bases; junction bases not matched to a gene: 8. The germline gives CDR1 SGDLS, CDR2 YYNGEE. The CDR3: CASSVGERGIDNEQFF. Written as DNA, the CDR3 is TGTGCCAGCAGCGTAGGGGAGCGGGGTATCGACAATGAGCAGTTCTTC. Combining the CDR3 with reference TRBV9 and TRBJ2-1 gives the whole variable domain DSGVTQTPKHLITATGQRVTLRCSPRSGDLSVYWYQQSLDQGLQFLIQYYNGEERAKGNILERFSAQQFPDLHSELNLSSLELGDSALYFCASSVGERGIDNEQFFGPGTRLTVL.

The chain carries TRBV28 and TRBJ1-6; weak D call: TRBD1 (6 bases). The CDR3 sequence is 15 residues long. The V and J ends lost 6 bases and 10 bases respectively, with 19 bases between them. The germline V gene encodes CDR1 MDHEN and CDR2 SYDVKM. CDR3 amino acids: CASSLEGGVGSPLHF. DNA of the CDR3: TGTGCCAGCAGCTTAGAGGGGGGTGTTGGCTCACCCCTCCACTTT.

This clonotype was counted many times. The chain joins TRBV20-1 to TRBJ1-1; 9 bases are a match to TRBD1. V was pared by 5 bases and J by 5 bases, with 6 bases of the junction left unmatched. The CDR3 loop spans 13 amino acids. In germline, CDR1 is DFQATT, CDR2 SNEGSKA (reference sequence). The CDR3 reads CSAPDRGKTEAFF. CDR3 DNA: TGCAGTGCTCCGGACAGGGGAAAGACTGAAGCTTTCTTT.

CDR3 coding DNA: TGTGCCACGGCGGCAGGGAATGGTGAGCAGTTCTTC. Residues: CATAAGNGEQFF. The chain recombines TRBV24-1 with TRBJ2-1, with D maybe TRBD1 (5 bases). There are 12 residues in the CDR3. CDR1 is KGHDR, CDR2 SFDVKD, per germline. With 10 bases removed from V and 9 bases from J, the gap between germline ends came to 15 bases.

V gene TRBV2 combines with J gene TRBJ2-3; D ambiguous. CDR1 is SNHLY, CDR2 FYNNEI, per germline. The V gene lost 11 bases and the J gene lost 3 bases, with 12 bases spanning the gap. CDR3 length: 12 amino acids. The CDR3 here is CAAREETDTQYF. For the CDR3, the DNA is TGTGCCGCCCGAGAGGAAACAGATACGCAGTATTTT.

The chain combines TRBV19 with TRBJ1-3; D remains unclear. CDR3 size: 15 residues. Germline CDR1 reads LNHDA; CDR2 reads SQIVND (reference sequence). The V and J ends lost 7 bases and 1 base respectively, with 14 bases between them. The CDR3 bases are TGTGCCAGTACCGAGGGTGCGGGGTCTGGAAACACCATATATTTT. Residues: CASTEGAGSGNTIYF.

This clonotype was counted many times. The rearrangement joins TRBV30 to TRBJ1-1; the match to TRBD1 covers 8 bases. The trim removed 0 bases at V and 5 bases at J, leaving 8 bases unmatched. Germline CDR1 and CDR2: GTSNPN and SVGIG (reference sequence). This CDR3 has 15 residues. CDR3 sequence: CAWSVIGQGATEAFF. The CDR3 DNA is TGTGCCTGGAGTGTAATTGGGCAGGGGGCAACTGAAGCTTTCTTT.

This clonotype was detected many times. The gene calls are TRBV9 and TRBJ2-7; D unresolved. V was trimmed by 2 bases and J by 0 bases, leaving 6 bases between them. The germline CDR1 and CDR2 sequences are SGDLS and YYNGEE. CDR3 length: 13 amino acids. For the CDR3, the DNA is TGTGCCAGCAGCGTTGCCAACTCCTACGAGCAGTACTTC. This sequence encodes CASSVANSYEQYF.

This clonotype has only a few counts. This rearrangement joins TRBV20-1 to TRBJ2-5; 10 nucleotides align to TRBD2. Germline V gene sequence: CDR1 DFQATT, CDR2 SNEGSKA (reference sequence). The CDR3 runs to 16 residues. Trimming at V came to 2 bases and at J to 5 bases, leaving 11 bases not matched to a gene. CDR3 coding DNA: TGCAGTGCTAGAAAGAGCGGGGGGGCCCCCTGGGAGACCCAGTACTTC. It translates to CSARKSGGAPWETQYF.